This T cell receptor beta chain was documented in a study of blood T cell repertoires in COVID-19. This table comes from immunoSEQ multiplex PCR, and its TCRdb copy is limited to in-frame clones, with some not included. The sample has over 40,000 clones, more than 70% seen once. Germline V CDR1 and CDR2: WSHSY, SAAADI. Trimming cost V 4 bases and J 0 bases; bases outside gene matches: 6. The CDR3 covers 15 residues. The sequenced material came from peripheral blood. This sequence originates from a man older than 75 with active COVID-19. This chain connects TRBV10-2 to TRBJ2-7; TRBD2 agrees at 7 bases. The CDR3 region is CASSGGGPRSYEQYF. The CDR3 nucleotides read TGCGCCAGCAGTGGGGGAGGGCCCCGCTCCTACGAGCAGTACTTC.